A selection of T cell receptor beta chains follows, all from one sample in a study of vaccination and CD4 T cells after COVID-19. Which antigens these TCRs recognize remains unknown. TCRdb re-called the PCR reads through MiXCR, storing one row per CDR3 protein. The profile shows 9,000 to 13,000 distinct CDR3 sequences, approximately 29% of them singletons. The sequenced sample was CD4+ T cells from blood, cultured in vitro, obtained after SARS-CoV-2 vaccination. Source of these receptors: a human donor who had recovered from COVID-19. Each CDR3 is given with its conserved first and last residue. A D gene is named only where the DNA matches it firmly. Clone size is given for some rows only: seen once, a few or many times, or a class if the clone is expanded.

V: TRBV12-3/TRBV12-4; length: 13; size: NA; J: TRBJ2-3; D: NA; DNA: TGTGCCAGCAGCCAGCGACTACCAGATACGCAGTATTTT; CDR3: CASSQRLPDTQYF
V: TRBV7-2; length: 16; size: medium-sized; J: TRBJ2-5; D: TRBD1; DNA: TGTGCCAGCAGCCCCCAGACAGGGGGCTTTAGGGAGACCCAGTACTTC; CDR3: CASSPQTGGFRETQYF
V: TRBV28; length: 14; size: few; J: TRBJ1-5; D: NA; DNA: TGTGCCAGCAGTTTGTGGCAGAACAATCAGCCCCAGCATTTT; CDR3: CASSLWQNNQPQHF
V: TRBV27; length: 15; size: NA; J: TRBJ2-7; D: NA; DNA: TGTGCCAGCAGCCCGGGGGTGGGAAGCTCCTACGAGCAGTACTTC; CDR3: CASSPGVGSSYEQYF
V: TRBV6-4; length: 13; size: NA; J: TRBJ1-2; D: NA; DNA: TGTGCCAGCAGGTGGGGGGAGGCCTATGGCTACACCTTC; CDR3: CASRWGEAYGYTF
V: TRBV7-2; length: 12; size: NA; J: TRBJ2-1; D: NA; DNA: TGTGCCAGCAGCCCTGCGTACAATGAGCAGTTCTTC; CDR3: CASSPAYNEQFF
V: TRBV27; length: 19; size: NA; J: TRBJ2-3; D: TRBD2; DNA: TGTGCCAGCACCCGGTTCGATCGGGCGGGGACTAGTTTCACAGATACGCAGTATTTT; CDR3: CASTRFDRAGTSFTDTQYF
V: TRBV7-2; length: 14; size: NA; J: TRBJ2-7; D: TRBD2; DNA: TGTGCCAGCAGACTGGGTGGGAGGGCCGACGAGCAGTACTTC; CDR3: CASRLGGRADEQYF
V: TRBV12-3/TRBV12-4; length: 14; size: NA; J: TRBJ1-6; D: NA; DNA: TGTGCCAGCACCCAAGGGTTGCATAATTCACCCCTCCACTTT; CDR3: CASTQGLHNSPLHF
V: TRBV7-9; length: 14; size: NA; J: TRBJ2-3; D: TRBD1; DNA: TGTGCCAGCAGCTTCGGGACAGTCACAGATACGCAGTATTTT; CDR3: CASSFGTVTDTQYF
V: TRBV28; length: 19; size: few; J: TRBJ2-5; D: TRBD2; DNA: TGTGCCAGCAGTTCACGTCGGACTAGCGGGAGAGGATCGGGGGAGACCCAGTACTTC; CDR3: CASSSRRTSGRGSGETQYF
V: TRBV6-1; length: 13; size: few; J: TRBJ1-1; D: NA; DNA: TGTGCCAGCAGATCGACAGCTGCCACTGAAGCTTTCTTT; CDR3: CASRSTAATEAFF
V: TRBV4-2; length: 15; size: NA; J: TRBJ1-4; D: TRBD1; DNA: TGTGCCAGCAGCCAAGAGGACAGGGCGTATGAAAAACTGTTTTTT; CDR3: CASSQEDRAYEKLFF
V: TRBV12-3/TRBV12-4; length: 16; size: few; J: TRBJ1-1; D: TRBD1; DNA: TGTGCCAGCAGGGGACAGGGAATAGTTGGGAACACTGAAGCTTTCTTT; CDR3: CASRGQGIVGNTEAFF
V: TRBV29-1; length: 16; size: few; J: TRBJ2-5; D: TRBD2; DNA: TGCAGCGTTGTGGTTTTCATGGGAGGGTCACTGGAGACCCAGTACTTC; CDR3: CSVVVFMGGSLETQYF
V: TRBV7-9; length: 16; size: few; J: TRBJ1-1; D: NA; DNA: TGTGCCAGCAGCCTTCGACAGCAGTCCATGAACACTGAAGCTTTCTTT; CDR3: CASSLRQQSMNTEAFF
V: TRBV6-1; length: 13; size: NA; J: TRBJ1-1; D: NA; DNA: TGTGCCAGCAGTGAAGTTGACGCCCAGGCAGCTTTCTTT; CDR3: CASSEVDAQAAFF
V: TRBV4-2; length: 15; size: NA; J: TRBJ2-5; D: NA; DNA: TGTGCCAGCAGCCCATCAAGGGGCACCCAAGAGACCCAGTACTTC; CDR3: CASSPSRGTQETQYF
V: TRBV27; length: 16; size: NA; J: TRBJ1-2; D: NA; DNA: TGTGCCAGCAGTCCGCTTGGGGGTCCAATTAACTATGGCTACACCTTC; CDR3: CASSPLGGPINYGYTF
V: TRBV7-9; length: 14; size: few; J: TRBJ1-5; D: NA; DNA: TGTGCCAGCAGTTCTTCAGGGGTATGGCAGCCCCAGCATTTT; CDR3: CASSSSGVWQPQHF
V: TRBV28; length: 15; size: NA; J: TRBJ1-1; D: NA; DNA: TGTGCCAGCAGTTTACACACGTCGGAAAACACTGAAGCTTTCTTT; CDR3: CASSLHTSENTEAFF
V: TRBV19; length: 14; size: few; J: TRBJ2-4; D: TRBD2; DNA: TGTGCCAGTAGTCCCCGGACTAGTAGAAACATTCAGTACTTC; CDR3: CASSPRTSRNIQYF
V: TRBV19; length: 16; size: NA; J: TRBJ2-2; D: NA; DNA: TGTGCCAGTAAAGTAACGGGACGGCCGAACACCGGGGAGCTGTTTTTT; CDR3: CASKVTGRPNTGELFF
V: TRBV20-1; length: 14; size: medium-sized; J: TRBJ2-1; D: NA; DNA: TGCAGTGCTAGTTCGACTAGGCATCCCAATGAGCAGTTCTTC; CDR3: CSASSTRHPNEQFF
V: TRBV6-2/TRBV6-3; length: 15; size: few; J: TRBJ2-3; D: NA; DNA: TGTGCCAGCAGTTACTCGACGACAGGCACAGATACGCAGTATTTT; CDR3: CASSYSTTGTDTQYF
V: TRBV27; length: 13; size: few; J: TRBJ2-2; D: NA; DNA: TGTGCCAGCAGTCCTACTAGAAACGGGGAGCTGTTTTTT; CDR3: CASSPTRNGELFF
V: TRBV6-1; length: 18; size: few; J: TRBJ1-2; D: TRBD1; DNA: TGTGCCAGCAGTCAGAACGGACAGGGGGCGCGGGGCCTAGATGGCTACACCTTC; CDR3: CASSQNGQGARGLDGYTF
V: TRBV11-2; length: 17; size: NA; J: TRBJ2-5; D: TRBD2; DNA: TGTGCCAGCAGCTTCCGGGGTGATAGCGGGGGCCAAGAGACCCAGTACTTC; CDR3: CASSFRGDSGGQETQYF
V: TRBV7-9; length: 14; size: few; J: TRBJ2-5; D: NA; DNA: TGTGCCAGCAGCTTACTTCAGGCGAAAGAGACCCAGTACTTC; CDR3: CASSLLQAKETQYF
V: TRBV4-1; length: 18; size: once; J: TRBJ2-2; D: TRBD2; DNA: TGCGCCAGCAGCCAAGGGGGACTAGCGGGAGTCGGCACCGGGGAGCTGTTTTTT; CDR3: CASSQGGLAGVGTGELFF
V: TRBV10-3; length: 12; size: few; J: TRBJ1-1; D: TRBD1; DNA: TGTGGCTCTCCCCGTTACAGGGGTGAAGCTTTCTTT; CDR3: CGSPRYRGEAFF